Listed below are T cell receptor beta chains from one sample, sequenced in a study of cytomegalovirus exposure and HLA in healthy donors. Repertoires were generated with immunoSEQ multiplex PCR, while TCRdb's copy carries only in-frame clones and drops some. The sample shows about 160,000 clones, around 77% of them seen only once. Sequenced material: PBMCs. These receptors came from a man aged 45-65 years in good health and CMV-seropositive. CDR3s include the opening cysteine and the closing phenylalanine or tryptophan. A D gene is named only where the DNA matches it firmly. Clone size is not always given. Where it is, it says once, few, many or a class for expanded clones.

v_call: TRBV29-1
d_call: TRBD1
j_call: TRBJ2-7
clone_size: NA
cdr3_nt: TGCAGCGTTGACAGACAGGGTGCCGGGTCCTACGAGCAGTACTTC
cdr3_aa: CSVDRQGAGSYEQYF

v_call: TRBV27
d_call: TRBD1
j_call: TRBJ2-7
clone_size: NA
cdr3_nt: TGTGCCAGCAGGTTATTAGGGACAGTTGACTACGAGCAGTACTTC
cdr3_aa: CASRLLGTVDYEQYF

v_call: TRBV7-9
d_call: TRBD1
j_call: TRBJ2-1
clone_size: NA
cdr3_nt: TGTGCCAGCAGCGCAATGGGACAGGGATACAATGAGCAGTTCTTC
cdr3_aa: CASSAMGQGYNEQFF

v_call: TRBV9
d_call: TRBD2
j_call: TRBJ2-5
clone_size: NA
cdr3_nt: TGTGCCAGCAGCGTAGTGGGTAGCGGGGGGGCACTTCAAGAGACCCAGTACTTC
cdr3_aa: CASSVVGSGGALQETQYF

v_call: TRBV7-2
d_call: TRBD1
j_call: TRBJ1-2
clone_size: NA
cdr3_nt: TGTGCCAGCAGCTTAGCGCGGTGGGGACAGAACTATGGCTACACCTTC
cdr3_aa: CASSLARWGQNYGYTF

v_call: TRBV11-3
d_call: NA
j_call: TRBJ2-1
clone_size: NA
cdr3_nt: TGTGCCAGCAGCTTAGTGGCAGGGGTCAATGAGCAGTTCTTC
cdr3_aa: CASSLVAGVNEQFF

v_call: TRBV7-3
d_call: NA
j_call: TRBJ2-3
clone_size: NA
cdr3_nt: TGTGCCAGCAGCCTAATGGCCCTAGCGTCCTACACAGATACGCAGTATTTT
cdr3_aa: CASSLMALASYTDTQYF

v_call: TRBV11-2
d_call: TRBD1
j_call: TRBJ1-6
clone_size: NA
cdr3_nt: TGTGCCAGCAGCTTAGTCAGGGGGAACTCACCCCTCCACTTT
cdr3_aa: CASSLVRGNSPLHF

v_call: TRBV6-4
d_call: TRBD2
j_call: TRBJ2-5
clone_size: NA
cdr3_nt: TGTGCCAGCTCCGGACTAGCGACCTTGGAGACCCAGTACTTC
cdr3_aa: CASSGLATLETQYF

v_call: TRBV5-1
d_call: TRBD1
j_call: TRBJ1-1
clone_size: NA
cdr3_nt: TGCGCCAGCAGCACGGATGGACAGGGAAACACTGAAGCTTTCTTT
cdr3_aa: CASSTDGQGNTEAFF

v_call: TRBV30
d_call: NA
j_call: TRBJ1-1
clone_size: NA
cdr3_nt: TGTGCCTGGAGTGGCGGGGCCGGCGTGGGGGACACTGAAGCTTTCTTT
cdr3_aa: CAWSGGAGVGDTEAFF

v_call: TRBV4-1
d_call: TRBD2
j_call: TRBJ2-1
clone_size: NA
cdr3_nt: TGCGCCAGCAGCCAAGATGGGATGGCGGGGGGGTCAGGTGAGCAGTTCTTC
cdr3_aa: CASSQDGMAGGSGEQFF

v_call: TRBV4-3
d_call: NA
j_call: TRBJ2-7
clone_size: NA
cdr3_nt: TGCGCCAGCAGCTTGGGGCAGGGCGGCTCCTACGAGCAGTACTTC
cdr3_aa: CASSLGQGGSYEQYF

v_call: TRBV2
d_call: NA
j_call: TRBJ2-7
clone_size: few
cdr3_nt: TGTGCCAGCACAGTCGCCTACGAGCAGTACTTC
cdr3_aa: CASTVAYEQYF

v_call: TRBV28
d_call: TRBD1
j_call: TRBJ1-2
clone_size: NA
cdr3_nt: TGTGCCAGCAGTCCGATTGGACAGGGGAATGGCTACACCTTC
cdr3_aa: CASSPIGQGNGYTF

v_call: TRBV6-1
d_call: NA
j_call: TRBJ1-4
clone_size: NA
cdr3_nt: TGTGCCAGCAGGGCCGGAGGGATGAGAGAAAAACTGTTTTTT
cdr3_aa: CASRAGGMREKLFF

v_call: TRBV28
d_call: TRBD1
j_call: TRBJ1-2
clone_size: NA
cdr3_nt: TGTGCCAGCACCTTGAGGACAGGGATCTCTAACTATGGCTACACCTTC
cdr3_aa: CASTLRTGISNYGYTF

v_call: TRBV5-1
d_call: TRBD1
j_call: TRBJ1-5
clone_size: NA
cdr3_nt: TGCGCCAGCAGCTTCGGGACAGGGGGCTGGCAGCCCCAGCATTTT
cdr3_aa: CASSFGTGGWQPQHF

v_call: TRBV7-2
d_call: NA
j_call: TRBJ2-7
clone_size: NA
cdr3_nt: TGTGCCAGCAACCAGGCAGGGCAGGTGGGGGAGCAGTACTTC
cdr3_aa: CASNQAGQVGEQYF

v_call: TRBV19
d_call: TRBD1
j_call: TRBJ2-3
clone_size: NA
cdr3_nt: TGTGCCAGTAGTAACCCCCGGGACAGGGTTGGAGCAGATACGCAGTATTTT
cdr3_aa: CASSNPRDRVGADTQYF

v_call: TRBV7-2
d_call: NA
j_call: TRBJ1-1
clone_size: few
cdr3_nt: TGTGCCAGCAGCTTAGAACACGGGTACACTGAAGCTTTCTTT
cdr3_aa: CASSLEHGYTEAFF

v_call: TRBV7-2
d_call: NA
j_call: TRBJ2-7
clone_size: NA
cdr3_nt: TGTGCCAGCAGCTTATTGGGTGGTTTGATCGGGGTTGCCTACGAGCAGTACTTC
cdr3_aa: CASSLLGGLIGVAYEQYF

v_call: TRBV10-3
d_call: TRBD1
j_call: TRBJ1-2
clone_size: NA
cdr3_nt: TGTGCCATCAGTGGTCTTGGAGGACAGGGCGGTGGCTACACCTTC
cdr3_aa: CAISGLGGQGGGYTF

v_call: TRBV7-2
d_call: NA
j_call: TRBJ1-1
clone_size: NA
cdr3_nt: TGTGCCAGCAGCCTCCCACTGGGACAAAAAAAGTTT
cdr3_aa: CASSLPLGQKKF

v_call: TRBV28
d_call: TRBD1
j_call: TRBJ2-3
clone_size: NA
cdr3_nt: TGTGCCAGCAGTTTATTGACGGGGACAGGTACCGATACGCAGTATTTT
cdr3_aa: CASSLLTGTGTDTQYF

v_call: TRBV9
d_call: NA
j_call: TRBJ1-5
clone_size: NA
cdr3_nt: TGTGCCAGCAGCGTTCACCCCGAGAGCAATCAGCCCCAGCATTTT
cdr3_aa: CASSVHPESNQPQHF

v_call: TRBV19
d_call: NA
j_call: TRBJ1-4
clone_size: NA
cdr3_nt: TGTGCCAGTAGTATCGGGGGGGGCCGGGGACTGTTTTTT
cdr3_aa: CASSIGGGRGLFF

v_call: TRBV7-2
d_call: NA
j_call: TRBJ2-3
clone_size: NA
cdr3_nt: TGTGCCAGCAGCTTAGGGGCTAGCTTTAGCACAGATACGCAGTATTTT
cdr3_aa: CASSLGASFSTDTQYF

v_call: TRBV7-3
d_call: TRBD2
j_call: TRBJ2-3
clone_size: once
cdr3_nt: TGTGCCAGCAGCCAAGCGGGGGGCACAGATACGCAGTATTTT
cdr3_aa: CASSQAGGTDTQYF

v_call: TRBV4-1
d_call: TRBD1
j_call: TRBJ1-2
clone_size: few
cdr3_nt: TGCGCCAGCAGCACCATCAGGACAGGGGGCGACTATGGCTACACCTTC
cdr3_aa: CASSTIRTGGDYGYTF

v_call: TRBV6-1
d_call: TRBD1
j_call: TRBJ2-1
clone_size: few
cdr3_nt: TGTGCCAGCAGTGAAACCCAGGGGGCTTTGGATGAGCAGTTCTTC
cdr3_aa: CASSETQGALDEQFF

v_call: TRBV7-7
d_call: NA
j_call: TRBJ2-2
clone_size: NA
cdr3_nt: TGTGCCAGCAGCTCTAGTCCGGGGAACGGGGTTACCGGGGAGCTGTTTTTT
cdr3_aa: CASSSSPGNGVTGELFF

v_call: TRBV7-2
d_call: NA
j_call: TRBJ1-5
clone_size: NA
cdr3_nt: TGTGCCAGCAGCTTTACAGTTAATCAGCCCCAGCATTTT
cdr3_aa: CASSFTVNQPQHF

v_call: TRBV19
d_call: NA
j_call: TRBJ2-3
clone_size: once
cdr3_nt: TGTGCCAGCAGAGGATTAATGGCAGATACGCAGTATTTT
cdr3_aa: CASRGLMADTQYF

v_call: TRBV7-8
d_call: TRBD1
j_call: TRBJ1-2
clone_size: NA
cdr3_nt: TGTGCCAGCAGCTTAGCCGCAACGGACAGGGGCTATGGCTACACCTTC
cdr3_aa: CASSLAATDRGYGYTF

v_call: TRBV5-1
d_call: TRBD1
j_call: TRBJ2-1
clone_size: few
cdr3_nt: TGCGCCAGCAGCTTCAACGCCGGGACAGGCTACAATGAGCAGTTCTTC
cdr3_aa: CASSFNAGTGYNEQFF

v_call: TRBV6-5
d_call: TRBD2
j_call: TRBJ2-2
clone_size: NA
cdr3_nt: TGTGCCAGCATTTATTCTAGCGGGGGGCCCGCCGGGGAGCTGTTTTTT
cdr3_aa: CASIYSSGGPAGELFF

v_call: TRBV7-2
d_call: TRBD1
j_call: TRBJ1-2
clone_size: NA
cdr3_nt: TGTGCCAGCAGCCCAACAGGGGGCGCGGGTGGCTACACCTTC
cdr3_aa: CASSPTGGAGGYTF

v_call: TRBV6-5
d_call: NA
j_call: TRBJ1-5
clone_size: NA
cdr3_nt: TGTGCCAGCAGTTCTCGGACAGTGAATCAGCCCCAGCATTTT
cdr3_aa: CASSSRTVNQPQHF

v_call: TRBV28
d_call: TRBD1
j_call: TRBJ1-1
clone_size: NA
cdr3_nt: TGTGCCAGCAGTCCCCCCGCCGGACAGGGATTTGAAGCTTTCTTT
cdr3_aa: CASSPPAGQGFEAFF

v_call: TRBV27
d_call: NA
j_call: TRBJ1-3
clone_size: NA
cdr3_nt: TGTGCCAGCAGTTTATCGTGGCGGACAAGCTCTGGAAACACCATATATTTT
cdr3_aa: CASSLSWRTSSGNTIYF

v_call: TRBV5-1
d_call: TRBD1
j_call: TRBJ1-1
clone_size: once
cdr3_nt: TGCGCCAGCAGCCGAACTTATGGGACAGAGGCTTTCTTT
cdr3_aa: CASSRTYGTEAFF

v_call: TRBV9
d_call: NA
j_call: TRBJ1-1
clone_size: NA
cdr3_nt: TGTGCCAGCAGCGTAGGGGAGGTGAACACTGAAGCTTTCTTT
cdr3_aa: CASSVGEVNTEAFF

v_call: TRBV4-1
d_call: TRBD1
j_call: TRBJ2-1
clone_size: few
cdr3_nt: TGCGCCAGCAGCCAAGAAGACAGGGGTAACAATGAGCAGTTCTTC
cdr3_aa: CASSQEDRGNNEQFF

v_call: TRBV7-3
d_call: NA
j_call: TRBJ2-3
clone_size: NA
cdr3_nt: TGTGCCAGCAGCCGAATAGTCACAGATACGCAGTATTTT
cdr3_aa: CASSRIVTDTQYF

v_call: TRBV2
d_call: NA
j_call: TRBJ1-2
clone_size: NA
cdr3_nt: TGTGCCAGCAGTGACGGGGGCTACACCTTC
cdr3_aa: CASSDGGYTF

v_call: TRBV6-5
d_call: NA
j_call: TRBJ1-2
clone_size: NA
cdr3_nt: TGTGCCAGCAGCCAAATACAGGAGAGGTATGGCTACACCTTC
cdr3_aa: CASSQIQERYGYTF

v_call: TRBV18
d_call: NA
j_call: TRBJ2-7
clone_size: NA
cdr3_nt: TGTGCCAGCTCACTGGCACAGGCCCCCTACGAGCAGTACTTC
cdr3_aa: CASSLAQAPYEQYF

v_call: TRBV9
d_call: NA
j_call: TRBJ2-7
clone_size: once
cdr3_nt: TGTGCCAGCAGCGGGCAGGCCAGCTACGAGCAGTACTTC
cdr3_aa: CASSGQASYEQYF

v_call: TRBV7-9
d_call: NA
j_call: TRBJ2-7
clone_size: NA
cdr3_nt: TGTGCCAGCAGCTTAGGCGACTACGAGCAGTACTTC
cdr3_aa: CASSLGDYEQYF

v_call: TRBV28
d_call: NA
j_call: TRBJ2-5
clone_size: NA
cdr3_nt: TGTGCCAGCAGTTTTCTTACGGGGAACCAAGAGACCCAGTACTTC
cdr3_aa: CASSFLTGNQETQYF

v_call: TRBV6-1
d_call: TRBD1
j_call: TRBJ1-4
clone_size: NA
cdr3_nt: TGTGCCAGCAGACAGGGGGACTTAAGGGAAAAACTGTTTTTT
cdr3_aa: CASRQGDLREKLFF